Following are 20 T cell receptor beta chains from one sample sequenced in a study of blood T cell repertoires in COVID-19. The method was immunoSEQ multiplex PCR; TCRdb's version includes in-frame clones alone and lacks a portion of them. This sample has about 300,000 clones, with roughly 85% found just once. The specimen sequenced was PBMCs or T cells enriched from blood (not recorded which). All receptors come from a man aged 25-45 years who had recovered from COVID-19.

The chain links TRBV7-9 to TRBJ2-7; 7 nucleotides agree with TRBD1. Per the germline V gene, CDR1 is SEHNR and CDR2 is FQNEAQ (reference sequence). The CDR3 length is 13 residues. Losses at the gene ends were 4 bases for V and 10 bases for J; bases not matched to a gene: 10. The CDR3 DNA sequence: TGTGCCAGCAGCTCCGGACAGGCCATAACCCAGTACTTC. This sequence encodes CASSSGQAITQYF. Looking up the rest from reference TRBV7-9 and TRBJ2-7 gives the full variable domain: DTGVSQNPRHKITKRGQNVTFRCDPISEHNRLYWYRQTLGQGPEFLTYFQNEAQLEKSRLLSDRFSAERPKGSFSTLEIQRTEQGDSAMYLCASSSGQAITQYFGPGTRLTVT.

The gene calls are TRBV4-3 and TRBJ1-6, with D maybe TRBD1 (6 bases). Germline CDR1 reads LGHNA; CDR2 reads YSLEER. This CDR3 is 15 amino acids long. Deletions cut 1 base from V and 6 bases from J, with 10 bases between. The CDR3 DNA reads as TGCGCCAGCAGCCAAGGGGACAATTTTAATTCACCCCTCCACTTT. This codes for CASSQGDNFNSPLHF.

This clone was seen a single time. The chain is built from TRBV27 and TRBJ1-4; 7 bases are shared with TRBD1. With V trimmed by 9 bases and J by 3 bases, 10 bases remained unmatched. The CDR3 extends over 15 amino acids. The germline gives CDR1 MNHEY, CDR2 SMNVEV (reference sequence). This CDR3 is CARPGDDRANEKLFF. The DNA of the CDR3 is TGTGCCAGGCCTGGGGACGACAGGGCTAATGAAAAACTGTTTTTT.

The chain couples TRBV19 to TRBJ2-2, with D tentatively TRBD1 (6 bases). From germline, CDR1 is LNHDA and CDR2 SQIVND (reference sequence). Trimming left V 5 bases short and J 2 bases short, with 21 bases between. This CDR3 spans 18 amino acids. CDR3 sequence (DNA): TGTGCCAGTAGTTCTCGACAGGTTGGGGCTCTTAACACCGGGGAGCTGTTTTTT. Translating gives CASSSRQVGALNTGELFF.

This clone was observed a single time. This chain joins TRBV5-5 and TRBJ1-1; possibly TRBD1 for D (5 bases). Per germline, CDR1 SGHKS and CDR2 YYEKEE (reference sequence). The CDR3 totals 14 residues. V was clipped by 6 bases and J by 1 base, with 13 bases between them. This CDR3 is CASNPLGQNTEAFF. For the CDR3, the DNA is TGTGCCAGCAACCCCCTCGGACAGAACACTGAAGCTTTCTTT.

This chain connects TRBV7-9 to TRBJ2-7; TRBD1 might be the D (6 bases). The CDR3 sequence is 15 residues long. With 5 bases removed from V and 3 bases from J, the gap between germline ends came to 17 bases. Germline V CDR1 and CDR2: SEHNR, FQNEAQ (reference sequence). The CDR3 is CASSNRDTGNYEQYF. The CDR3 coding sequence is TGTGCCAGCAGCAACCGGGACACCGGGAACTACGAGCAGTACTTC. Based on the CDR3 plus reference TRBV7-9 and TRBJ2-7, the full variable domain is DTGVSQNPRHKITKRGQNVTFRCDPISEHNRLYWYRQTLGQGPEFLTYFQNEAQLEKSRLLSDRFSAERPKGSFSTLEIQRTEQGDSAMYLCASSNRDTGNYEQYFGPGTRLTVT.

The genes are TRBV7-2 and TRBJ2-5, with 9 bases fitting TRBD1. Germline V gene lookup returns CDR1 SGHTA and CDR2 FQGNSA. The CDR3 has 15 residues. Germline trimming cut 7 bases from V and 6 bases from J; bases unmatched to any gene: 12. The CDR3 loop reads CASTALTGGFKTQYF. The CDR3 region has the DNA TGTGCCAGCACGGCCCTCACAGGGGGCTTTAAGACCCAGTACTTC.

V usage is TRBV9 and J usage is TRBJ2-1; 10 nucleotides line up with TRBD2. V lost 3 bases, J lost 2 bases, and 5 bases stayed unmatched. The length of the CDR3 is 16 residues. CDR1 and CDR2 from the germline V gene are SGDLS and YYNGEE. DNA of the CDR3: TGTGCCAGCAGCGCACCAGGGACTAGCGCCTACAATGAGCAGTTCTTC. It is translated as CASSAPGTSAYNEQFF.

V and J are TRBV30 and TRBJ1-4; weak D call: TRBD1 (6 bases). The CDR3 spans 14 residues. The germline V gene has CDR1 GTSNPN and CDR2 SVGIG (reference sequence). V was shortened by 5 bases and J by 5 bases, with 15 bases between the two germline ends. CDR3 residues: CAWSQDRGNEKLFF. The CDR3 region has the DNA TGTGCCTGGTCGCAGGACAGAGGAAATGAAAAACTGTTTTTT.

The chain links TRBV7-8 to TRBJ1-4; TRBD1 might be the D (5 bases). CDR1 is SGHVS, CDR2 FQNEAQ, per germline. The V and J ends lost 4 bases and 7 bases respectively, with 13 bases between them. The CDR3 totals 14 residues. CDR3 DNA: TGTGCCAGCAGCTCCGCTTTGGGGCCTGAAAAACTGTTTTTT. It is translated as CASSSALGPEKLFF.

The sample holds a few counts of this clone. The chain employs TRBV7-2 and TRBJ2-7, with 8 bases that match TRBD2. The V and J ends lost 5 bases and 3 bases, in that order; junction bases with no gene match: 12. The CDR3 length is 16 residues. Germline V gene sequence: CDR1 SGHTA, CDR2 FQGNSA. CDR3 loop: CASSPGGGLVYYEQYF. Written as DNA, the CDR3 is TGTGCCAGCAGCCCGGGGGGGGGTTTAGTCTACTACGAGCAGTACTTC.

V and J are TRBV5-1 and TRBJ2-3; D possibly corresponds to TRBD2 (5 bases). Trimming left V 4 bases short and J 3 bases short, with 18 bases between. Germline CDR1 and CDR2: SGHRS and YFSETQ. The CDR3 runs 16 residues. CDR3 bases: TGCGCCAGCAGCCCGGGGAATCCCATTTCAACAGATACGCAGTATTTT. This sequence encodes CASSPGNPISTDTQYF.

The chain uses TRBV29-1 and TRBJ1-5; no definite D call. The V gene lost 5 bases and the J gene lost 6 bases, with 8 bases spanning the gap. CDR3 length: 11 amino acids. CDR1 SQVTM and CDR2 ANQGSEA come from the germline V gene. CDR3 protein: CSVSGPQPQHF. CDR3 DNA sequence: TGCAGCGTTTCCGGTCCTCAGCCCCAGCATTTT.

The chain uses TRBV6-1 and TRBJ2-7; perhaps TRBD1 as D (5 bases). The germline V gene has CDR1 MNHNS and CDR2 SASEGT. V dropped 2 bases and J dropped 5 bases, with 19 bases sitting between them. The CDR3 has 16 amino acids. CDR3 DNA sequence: TGTGCCAGCAGTGAAAGATTTGGCAGGGCGCCCAACGAGCAGTACTTC. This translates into CASSERFGRAPNEQYF.

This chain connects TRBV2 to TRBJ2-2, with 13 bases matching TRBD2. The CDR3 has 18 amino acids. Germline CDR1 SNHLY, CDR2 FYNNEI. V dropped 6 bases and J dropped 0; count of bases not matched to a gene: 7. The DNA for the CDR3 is TGTGCCAGCAGAGGACTAGCGGGGGACACCGCGAACACCGGGGAGCTGTTTTTT. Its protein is CASRGLAGDTANTGELFF.

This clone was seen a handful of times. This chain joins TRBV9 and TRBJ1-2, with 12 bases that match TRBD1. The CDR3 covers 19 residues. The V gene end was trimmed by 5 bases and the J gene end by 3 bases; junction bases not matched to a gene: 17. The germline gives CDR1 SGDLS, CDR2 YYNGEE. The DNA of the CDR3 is TGTGCCAGCAGTCCTAACTCACCGGGACAGGGGGCGCGAGACTATGGCTACACCTTC. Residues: CASSPNSPGQGARDYGYTF.

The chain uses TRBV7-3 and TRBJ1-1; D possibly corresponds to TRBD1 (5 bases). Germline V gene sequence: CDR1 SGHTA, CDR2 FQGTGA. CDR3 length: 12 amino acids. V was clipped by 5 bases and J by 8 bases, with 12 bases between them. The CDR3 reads CASSPSGQEAFF. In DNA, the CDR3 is TGTGCCAGCAGCCCATCAGGACAAGAAGCTTTCTTT.

CDR3 coding DNA: TGCGCCAGCAGCTTTCAGGGACTGCTTAAGACAAATGAGCAGTTCTTC. Translating it yields CASSFQGLLKTNEQFF. This chain uses TRBV5-1 with TRBJ2-1, with D maybe TRBD2 (6 bases). The CDR3 totals 16 residues. Trimming removed 2 bases at V and 7 bases at J, with 19 bases between. The germline gives CDR1 SGHRS, CDR2 YFSETQ.

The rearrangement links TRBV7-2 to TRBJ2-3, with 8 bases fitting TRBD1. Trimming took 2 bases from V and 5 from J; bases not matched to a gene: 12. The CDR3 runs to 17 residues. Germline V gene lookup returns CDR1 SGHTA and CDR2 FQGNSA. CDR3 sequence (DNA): TGTGCCAGCAGCTTAACCCCTTGGACAGGGCGGGGAGATACGCAGTATTTT. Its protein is CASSLTPWTGRGDTQYF. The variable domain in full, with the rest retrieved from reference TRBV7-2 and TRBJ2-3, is GAGVSQSPSNKVTEKGKDVELRCDPISGHTALYWYRQSLGQGLEFLIYFQGNSAPDKSGLPSDRFSAERTGGSVSTLTIQRTQQEDSAVYLCASSLTPWTGRGDTQYFGPGTRLTVL.

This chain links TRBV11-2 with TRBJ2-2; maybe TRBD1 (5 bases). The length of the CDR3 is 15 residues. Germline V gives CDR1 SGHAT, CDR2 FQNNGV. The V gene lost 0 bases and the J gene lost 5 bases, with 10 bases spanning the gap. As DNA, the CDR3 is TGTGCCAGCAGCTTAGAGCCAGGGTATACCGGGGAGCTGTTTTTT. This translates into CASSLEPGYTGELFF.